Listed below are T cell receptor beta chains from one sample, sequenced in a study of CD8 T cells in Susac syndrome. TCRdb called the immunoSEQ multiplex PCR reads again in MiXCR, with one record for every CDR3 protein. The sample comprises some 300,000 distinct CDR3 sequences, around 89% of which are singletons, and around 0.2% rests with the top ten. The specimen was CD8+ T cells from PBMCs. These receptors were taken from a human donor with multiple sclerosis. Both conserved end residues are part of each CDR3.

j_call v_call cdr3_length cdr3_aa
TRBJ2-5 TRBV29-1 15 CSVLGGSRRGRDQYF
TRBJ2-1 TRBV15 16 CATSRPGTDYNNEQFF
TRBJ2-7 TRBV5-5 15 CASSWRYGRSDEQYF
TRBJ2-2 TRBV10-3 17 CAISGRGTAENTGELFF
TRBJ2-2 TRBV25-1 13 CASSVQNTGELFF
TRBJ1-3 TRBV30 14 CAWSVQGTGNTIYF
TRBJ2-3 TRBV24-1 17 CATSDLGDSHFTDTQYF
TRBJ2-3 TRBV18 16 CASSPPALRGTDTQYF
TRBJ2-7 TRBV29-1 10 CSVLDSEQYF
TRBJ2-7 TRBV29-1 12 CSVEDNRLEQYF
TRBJ1-2 TRBV2 13 CASSEYLQQVYTF
TRBJ2-3 TRBV29-1 13 CSVVEILTDTQYF
TRBJ1-6 TRBV5-1 13 CASSLVVDSPLHF
TRBJ2-2 TRBV15 13 CATSLLNTGELFF
TRBJ2-5 TRBV4-3 16 CASSQVRDFLQETQYF
TRBJ2-1 TRBV7-9 13 CASRGTVLNEQFF
TRBJ2-7 TRBV6-1 13 CASNPRGTYEQYF